The 23 T cell receptor beta chains given below trace back to one sample, sequenced in a study of glioma-infiltrating T cells. Using RNA template, CDR3s of TCR alpha and beta were amplified with iRepertoire arm-PCR. TCRdb recomputed calls from the multiplex PCR reads with MiXCR, one row per CDR3 protein. The sample contains under 200,000 distinct CDR3 sequences, around 42% of which appear only once. Sequenced input: glioma tissue, nonneoplastic brain tissue, or PBMCs (not recorded which). The receptor source for this set is a human donor with low-grade glioma or glioblastoma, undergoing nonglioma brain surgery, or in good health (not recorded which).

This clonotype has a handful of counts. A read error may be the cause here, since a much bigger clone is one base away. The rearrangement joins TRBV6-1 to TRBJ2-7; D not resolved. The CDR3 length is 13 residues. The germline gives CDR1 MNHNS, CDR2 SASEGT. V dropped 5 bases and J dropped 4 bases, with 12 bases sitting between them. This CDR3 reads CASSSQHDYEQYF. The CDR3 nucleotides read TGTGCCAGCAGTTCCCAGCATGATTACGAGCAGTACTTC.

About this clonotype itself: One junction end does not reproduce the germline sequence, and a read error may be involved. The chain joins TRBV27 to TRBJ1-6, with a possible D match to TRBD1 (5 bases). There are 17 residues in the CDR3. From germline, CDR1 is MNHEY and CDR2 SMNVEV (reference sequence). CDR3 amino acids: CASSLVFRGLRGSPINF. CDR3 nucleotides: TGTGCCAGCAGTTTAGTGTTTCGGGGCCTAAGGGGATCACCCATCAACTTT.

This clonotype was seen a handful of times. The CDR3 region is CASNGGESRGEQFF. In DNA form, the CDR3 reads TGTGCCAGCAATGGGGGGGAATCTCGAGGTGAGCAGTTCTTC. The rearrangement links TRBV2 to TRBJ2-1; 7 nucleotides line up with TRBD2. Losses at the gene ends were 7 bases for V and 9 bases for J; bases not matched to a gene: 12. Per germline, CDR1 SNHLY and CDR2 FYNNEI. The CDR3 has 14 amino acids.

A remark on this clonotype: Just one base apart from a much larger clone, this may be a read error. V is TRBV27 and J is TRBJ2-7; tentative D call: TRBD1 (6 bases). V lost 5 bases and J lost 3, with 17 bases in between. CDR3 length: 15 residues. From germline, CDR1 is MNHEY and CDR2 SMNVEV (reference sequence). The CDR3 protein is CASSTGQCPHYEQYF. The CDR3 DNA reads as TGTGCCAGCAGTACCGGACAGTGTCCCCACTACGAGCAGTACTTC.

This chain links TRBV3-1 with TRBJ2-5, with 11 bases matching TRBD2. The CDR3 is 16 residues long. The V gene's germline CDR1 is LGHDT and CDR2 YNNKEL (reference sequence). Trimming at V came to 3 bases and at J to 3 bases, leaving 6 bases not matched to a gene. CDR3 coding DNA: TGTGCCAGCAGCCACCCCGGGACTAGCGGCGAAGAGACCCAGTACTTC. This translates into CASSHPGTSGEETQYF.

This clonotype was detected many times. V gene TRBV20-1 combines with J gene TRBJ1-1; tentatively, D is TRBD1 (5 bases). The CDR3 is 14 residues long. The ends were cut back, 3 bases at V and 5 bases at J, with 16 bases in the middle. Per germline, CDR1 DFQATT and CDR2 SNEGSKA (reference sequence). For the CDR3, the DNA is TGCAGTGCTAGGGTCAGGGAGGCTTGGACTGAAGCTTTCTTT. Protein product: CSARVREAWTEAFF.

J is TRBJ2-3 and V is TRBV7-2, with TRBD1 identical over 8 bases. The germline gives CDR1 SGHTA, CDR2 FQGNSA. This CDR3 region has 15 residues. V shed 5 bases and J 5 bases; nucleotides not matched to a gene: 9. As DNA, the CDR3 is TGTGCCAGCAGCCAACTAACAGGGGGGAAAGATACGCAGTATTTT. Encoded protein: CASSQLTGGKDTQYF.

This clonotype was observed many times. CDR3 protein: CASSPPRAVNQPQHF. CDR3 sequence (DNA): TGTGCCAGCAGCCCCCCCAGGGCGGTCAATCAGCCCCAGCATTTT. This chain joins TRBV28 and TRBJ1-5; D may be TRBD1 (5 bases). The CDR3 is made up of 15 amino acids. CDR1 and CDR2 (germline): MDHEN, SYDVKM. With 6 bases removed from V and 3 bases from J, the gap between germline ends came to 15 bases.

The chain combines TRBV30 with TRBJ2-3; the D gene is possibly TRBD2 (6 bases). Germline CDR1 GTSNPN, CDR2 SVGIG (reference sequence). Trimming removed 1 base at V and 8 bases at J, with 7 bases between. This CDR3 has 11 residues. The CDR3 spells CAWSEGGTQYF. Here the CDR3 DNA reads TGTGCCTGGAGTGAGGGAGGTACGCAGTATTTT.

The table lists this clonotype with a count of one. A clone one base away is much larger, so this may be a read error. The chain carries TRBV20-1 and TRBJ2-5; TRBD2 agrees at 7 bases. CDR1 is DFQATT, CDR2 SNEGSKA, per germline (reference sequence). CDR3 length equals 15 residues. Unmatched junction bases numbered 12, after V lost 3 bases and J lost 5 bases. CDR3 residues: CSASWSGTGSETQYF. For the CDR3, the DNA is TGCAGTGCTAGTTGGAGCGGGACTGGTAGCGAGACCCAGTACTTC.

About this clonotype itself: A much larger clone differs by one base, so this may be a read error. The chain joins TRBV28 to TRBJ1-2, with 7 positions matching TRBD1. Germline CDR1 and CDR2: MDHEN and SYDVKM. Losses at the gene ends were 6 bases for V and 4 bases for J; bases not matched to a gene: 8. CDR3 length: 14 residues. CDR3 nucleotides: TGTGCCAGCAGGTGGGGACAGACGCCCTATGGCTACACCTTC. This sequence encodes CASRWGQTPYGYTF.

This clonotype was counted many times. V usage is TRBV20-1 and J usage is TRBJ2-1, with D unresolved. The CDR3 runs 13 residues. Trimming shortened V by 6 bases and J by 3 bases, and 12 bases separated the two germline ends. Germline-derived CDR1 and CDR2 are DFQATT and SNEGSKA (reference sequence). For the CDR3, the DNA is TGCAGTGCCTTTCAACCGGGCTACAATGAGCAGTTCTTC. Translated, it gives CSAFQPGYNEQFF.

The chain carries TRBV13 and TRBJ1-5; 10 positions agree with TRBD1. Trimming at V came to 5 bases and at J to 3 bases, leaving 10 bases not matched to a gene. The CDR3 spans 17 residues. Germline CDR1 and CDR2: PRHDT and FYEKMQ (reference sequence). In DNA form, the CDR3 reads TGTGCCAGCAGCAACCTGCCAGGGACAGGGGACAATCAGCCCCAGCATTTT. It encodes CASSNLPGTGDNQPQHF.

This clonotype has just a few counts. V and J are TRBV29-1 and TRBJ2-4; D is undetermined. The CDR3 is made up of 13 amino acids. Trimming shortened V by 5 bases and J by 1 base, and 9 bases separated the two germline ends. CDR1 SQVTM and CDR2 ANQGSEA come from the germline V gene. This CDR3 reads CSVLTSAKNIQYF. The CDR3 DNA sequence: TGCAGCGTTCTCACGAGTGCCAAAAACATTCAGTACTTC.

The table lists this clonotype with many counts. The J gene is TRBJ1-5, the V gene TRBV27; D uncertain. This CDR3 is built from 16 residues. Trimming took 6 bases from V and 5 from J, leaving 20 bases between them. Per germline, CDR1 MNHEY and CDR2 SMNVEV (reference sequence). The CDR3 nucleotides are TGTGCCAGCAGCCCTAGCACCTCGGGGTATTATCAGCCCCAGCATTTT. It codes for CASSPSTSGYYQPQHF.

Only a few counts were recorded for this clonotype. The J gene is TRBJ1-3, the V gene TRBV10-3; D perhaps matches TRBD1 (6 bases). V lost 2 bases and J 0 bases, leaving 11 bases between the germline ends. The CDR3 is 16 residues long. In germline, CDR1 is ENHRY, CDR2 SYGVKD. CDR3 amino acids: CAISERQVSSGNTIYF. As DNA, the CDR3 is TGTGCCATCAGTGAGCGACAGGTCAGCTCTGGAAACACCATATATTTT.

The table lists this clonotype with many counts. The V and J genes are TRBV19 and TRBJ1-5; 9 nucleotides align to TRBD1. J was trimmed by 11 bases and V by 1 base; bases with no gene match: 9. CDR1 is LNHDA, CDR2 SQIVND, per germline (reference sequence). This CDR3 is 15 amino acids long. The CDR3 protein is CASSIGGQGKGAQHF. The CDR3 DNA reads as TGTGCCAGTAGTATAGGAGGACAGGGGAAGGGAGCCCAGCATTTT.

V usage is TRBV29-1 and J usage is TRBJ2-1, with no clear D. Between the trimmed V and J ends, which lost 8 bases and 7 bases, there was a span of 15 bases. Germline V lookup: CDR1 SQVTM, CDR2 ANQGSEA. This CDR3 contains 12 residues. The CDR3, as DNA: TGCAGCCAAGTAGCCATTGCAAATGAGCAGTTCTTC. Amino acid sequence: CSQVAIANEQFF.

This clonotype was counted between two and nine times. V usage is TRBV12-3 or TRBV12-4 and J usage is TRBJ1-5, with D possibly TRBD1 on 5 matching bases. The CDR3 has 16 amino acids. V shed 2 bases and J shed 3 bases, with 14 bases lying between them. CDR3: CASSLYGRENNQPQHF. The DNA for the CDR3 is TGTGCCAGCAGTTTATACGGCAGGGAGAACAATCAGCCCCAGCATTTT.

Remarks on this clonotype: Since no conserved phenylalanine or tryptophan closes the CDR3, a read error is the likely cause. The chain has TRBV6-1 and TRBJ2-1, with D possibly matching TRBD2 (5 bases). The CDR3 contains 15 residues. CDR1 and CDR2 (germline): MNHNS, SASEGT. CDR3 bases: TGTGCCATCAGTGCCCGGGAAGCAGGCTCCAATGAGCAGTTCCTC. The encoded protein is CAISAREAGSNEQFL.

This clonotype was counted between two and nine times. The J gene is TRBJ2-7, the V gene TRBV29-1; 9 bases are shared with TRBD2. CDR1 and CDR2 from the germline V gene are SQVTM and ANQGSEA. Losses at the gene ends were 4 bases for V and 0 bases for J; bases not matched to a gene: 1. The CDR3 has 13 residues. CDR3 residues: CSVASGNSYEQYF. CDR3 nucleotide sequence: TGCAGCGTTGCTAGCGGGAACTCCTACGAGCAGTACTTC.

V is TRBV5-8 and J is TRBJ2-1, with D hard to call. The CDR3 sequence is 12 residues long. V lost 4 bases and J lost 6, with 8 bases in between. In germline, CDR1 is SGHTS, CDR2 YDEGEE. As DNA, the CDR3 is TGTGCCAGCAGCCCTATAGTCAATGAGCAGTTCTTC. It codes for CASSPIVNEQFF.

This clonotype has just a few counts. This chain joins TRBV10-3 and TRBJ2-3; 9 bases match TRBD1. Germline V gives CDR1 ENHRY, CDR2 SYGVKD. Trimming at V came to 4 bases and at J to 1 base, leaving 6 bases not matched to a gene. CDR3 length: 16 residues. The CDR3 protein is CAISGDRAGGTDTQYF. DNA for the CDR3: TGTGCCATCAGTGGGGACAGGGCTGGGGGCACAGATACGCAGTATTTT.